Listed below are T cell receptor beta chains from one sample, sequenced in a study of shared clonotypes between healthy human individuals. Produced via immunoSEQ multiplex PCR; TCRdb's table is partial and in-frame only. The sample lists 490,000 or so clones, over 60% seen once, with roughly 13% in the top ten. Specimen: PBMCs. The receptors derive from a woman aged 40 to 50 in good health. Some clones in this sample may be carry-over from other donors' samples. Both conserved end residues are part of each CDR3. The D gene is left open where the match is weak. The size field is filled for only some rows; it gives once, few, many or a size class.

TRBJ2-5 | 14 | - | TRBV5-1 | - | TGCGCCAGCTTCATGGGACCTGCGGAGGAGACCCAGTACTTC | CASFMGPAEETQYF
TRBJ2-5 | 16 | - | TRBV4-3 | few | TGCGCCAGCAGCCAAGATTTTGGCAGGGTCCAAGAGACCCAGTACTTC | CASSQDFGRVQETQYF
TRBJ2-7 | 14 | TRBD2 | TRBV19 | - | TGTGCCAGTAGTATTATTGCGGGAGCCTACGAGCAGTACTTC | CASSIIAGAYEQYF
TRBJ2-1 | 15 | - | TRBV5-4 | - | TGTGCCAGCAGCTTAGGGGACCCTCTCTACAATGAGCAGTTCTTC | CASSLGDPLYNEQFF
TRBJ1-1 | 14 | TRBD1 | TRBV11-2 | once | TGTGCCAGCAGCTTATGGGACGGACAGGGGAGAACTTTCTTT | CASSLWDGQGRTFF
TRBJ2-3 | 16 | TRBD1 | TRBV7-6 | - | TGTGCCAGCAGCTTATGGTCAGGGGGCTTTGTAGATACGCAGTATTTT | CASSLWSGGFVDTQYF
TRBJ2-7 | 12 | - | TRBV29-1 | few | TGCAGCGTTGTCAAACCTCCCTACGAGCAGTACTTC | CSVVKPPYEQYF
TRBJ2-1 | 15 | TRBD2 | TRBV15 | few | TGTGCCACCAGCAGAACTAGCGCGACCAACAATGAGCAGTTCTTC | CATSRTSATNNEQFF
TRBJ2-5 | 13 | - | TRBV5-5 | - | TGTGCCAGCAGCCCCAGTGATTTCGAGACCCAGTACTTC | CASSPSDFETQYF
TRBJ2-5 | 15 | TRBD1 | TRBV14 | once | TGTGCCAACAGCCCCTGGACAGGGGGCCTAGAGACCCAGTACTTC | CANSPWTGGLETQYF
TRBJ2-5 | 13 | - | TRBV4-1 | few | TGCGCCAGCAGCCTTGGGACACAAGAGACCCAGTACTTC | CASSLGTQETQYF
TRBJ2-1 | 16 | - | TRBV25-1 | - | TGTGCCAGCAGTTCTTTCCAGGGGAACGGGATCGATGAGCAGTTCTTC | CASSSFQGNGIDEQFF
TRBJ2-7 | 14 | - | TRBV6-4 | - | TGTGCCAGCAGCGAAACCATTGGACAAAGCGAGCAGTACTTC | CASSETIGQSEQYF
TRBJ2-3 | 14 | - | TRBV5-1 | - | TGCGCCAGCAGCAGGGGCCCTAGCACAGATACGCAGTATTTT | CASSRGPSTDTQYF
TRBJ2-5 | 13 | TRBD1 | TRBV18 | - | TGTGCCAGCTCTCGGGACAGAGAAGAGACCCAGTACTTC | CASSRDREETQYF
TRBJ2-7 | 18 | TRBD2 | TRBV4-3 | - | TGCGCCAGCAGCCAAACCTGGACTAGCGGCTTCCTTTCCTACGAGCAGTACTTC | CASSQTWTSGFLSYEQYF
TRBJ2-6 | 14 | - | TRBV18 | - | TGTGCCAGCTCAAGGGGGACCGGGGCCAACGTCCTGACTTTC | CASSRGTGANVLTF
TRBJ1-1 | 13 | - | TRBV29-1 | - | TGCAGCGTTGGACGGGGGCCCAACACTGAAGCTTTCTTT | CSVGRGPNTEAFF
TRBJ1-2 | 16 | TRBD1 | TRBV5-1 | - | TGCGCCAGCAGCTTGGCCCGGGCAGGGGACAGCTATGGCTACACCTTC | CASSLARAGDSYGYTF
TRBJ2-2 | 14 | - | TRBV19 | - | TGTGCCAGTAGGCAGCGTAGGGGCACCGGGGAGCTGTTTTTT | CASRQRRGTGELFF
TRBJ2-5 | 16 | TRBD2 | TRBV9 | - | TGTGCCAGCAGCCCCCCCGAGAGCGGGACCCAAGAGACCCAGTACTTC | CASSPPESGTQETQYF
TRBJ2-7 | 15 | - | TRBV6-5 | - | TGTGCCAGCAGTTACTCGGCGGGAAGCTCCTACGAGCAGTACTTC | CASSYSAGSSYEQYF
TRBJ1-1 | 13 | - | TRBV2 | - | TGTGCCAGCAGTACTTGGTCGAACACTGAAGCTTTCTTT | CASSTWSNTEAFF
TRBJ1-5 | 13 | - | TRBV28 | many | TGTGCCAGCGGCTCGGGCGGATATCAGCCCCAGCATTTT | CASGSGGYQPQHF
TRBJ1-1 | 12 | - | TRBV30 | - | TGTGCCTGGAGTGGTTGGAACACTGAAGCTTTCTTT | CAWSGWNTEAFF
TRBJ1-1 | 19 | - | TRBV5-1 | many | TGCGCCAGCAGCTTCTGGCCGGGAGACTCGACAGATTTGAACACTGAAGCTTTCTTT | CASSFWPGDSTDLNTEAFF
TRBJ2-5 | 15 | - | TRBV5-1 | - | TGCGCCAGCAGCTTGGCCGCCAGGGCAGTGGAGACCCAGTACTTC | CASSLAARAVETQYF
TRBJ2-1 | 14 | - | TRBV2 | - | TGTGCCAGCAACCTCGGGACCTCCTACAATGAGCAGTTCTTC | CASNLGTSYNEQFF
TRBJ2-2 | 18 | TRBD2 | TRBV2 | - | TGTGCCAGCAGTCATTCTCCAGCGGGAGCTGGGAACACCGGGGAGCTGTTTTTT | CASSHSPAGAGNTGELFF
TRBJ2-7 | 14 | TRBD1 | TRBV9 | - | TGTGCCAGCAGCGTAGCGGACAGGGGGCACGAGCAGTACTTC | CASSVADRGHEQYF
TRBJ2-7 | 14 | TRBD2 | TRBV5-1 | - | TGCGCCAGCAGCCCCCGGGGGGACTCCTACGAGCAGTACTTC | CASSPRGDSYEQYF
TRBJ1-2 | 15 | - | TRBV9 | - | TGTGCCAGCAGCCACTCCTCTTTAGGGGCGGAAGGCTACACCTTC | CASSHSSLGAEGYTF
TRBJ2-7 | 20 | - | TRBV19 | - | TGTGCCAGTAGTATGCTTCCGGGACTTAGTAGAGTAGTAAGCTCCTACGAGCAGTACTTC | CASSMLPGLSRVVSSYEQYF
TRBJ1-1 | 15 | - | TRBV10-3 | - | TGTGCCATCAGTGACCCCGGACAGCCGAACACTGAAGCTTTCTTT | CAISDPGQPNTEAFF
TRBJ2-7 | 13 | - | TRBV6-1 | - | TGTGCCAGCACCCGGCTCTACTCCTACGAGCAGTACTTC | CASTRLYSYEQYF
TRBJ2-7 | 13 | - | TRBV7-2 | - | TGTGCCAGCACAGGGGGGATATCCTACGAGCAGTACTTC | CASTGGISYEQYF
TRBJ2-7 | 12 | TRBD1 | TRBV5-8 | - | TGTGCCAGCAGCTTCACAGGGGTCGAGCAGTACTTC | CASSFTGVEQYF
TRBJ2-5 | 14 | TRBD1 | TRBV15 | many | TGTGCCACCAGCCCGGGACAGGATGTAGAGACCCAGTACTTC | CATSPGQDVETQYF
TRBJ2-3 | 13 | - | TRBV6-1 | - | TGTGCCAGCAGGGGCGGGATAGGAGATACGCAGTATTTT | CASRGGIGDTQYF
TRBJ2-1 | 14 | TRBD1 | TRBV7-3 | - | TGTGCCAGCAGCTTAGACAGGGGGCGCAGTGAGCAGTTCTTC | CASSLDRGRSEQFF
TRBJ1-4 | 15 | - | TRBV30 | - | TGTGCCTGGAGTGTAAATGGCGGAACTAATGAAAAACTGTTTTTT | CAWSVNGGTNEKLFF
TRBJ2-7 | 18 | - | TRBV4-1 | once | TGCGCCAGCAGCCTTCGGGGCCCAAAGTCGCTAGCGTACTACGAGCAGTACTTC | CASSLRGPKSLAYYEQYF
TRBJ2-2 | 15 | TRBD1 | TRBV7-2 | - | TGTGCCAGCAGCCCCGGGACAGCCCACCCCGGGGAGCTGTTTTTT | CASSPGTAHPGELFF
TRBJ1-2 | 13 | - | TRBV19 | - | TGTGCCAGTAATCCGTCGCGTAACGATGGCTACACCTTC | CASNPSRNDGYTF
TRBJ1-2 | 13 | - | TRBV5-4 | - | TGTGCCAGCAGCTTGCGTACGGAGTATGGCTACACCTTC | CASSLRTEYGYTF
TRBJ2-2 | 17 | TRBD2 | TRBV7-2 | - | TGTGCCAGCAGCTTACGATCTGGGAGGGCCGGCACCGGGGAGCTGTTTTTT | CASSLRSGRAGTGELFF
TRBJ2-5 | 15 | - | TRBV30 | - | TGTGCCTGGAGTGTAGGGGGCGGGAGCGCGGAGACCCAGTACTTC | CAWSVGGGSAETQYF
TRBJ2-5 | 15 | - | TRBV5-6 | few | TGTGCCAGCAGCTTGAACCTAAGAAGGGGAGAGACCCAGTACTTC | CASSLNLRRGETQYF
TRBJ2-7 | 12 | - | TRBV6-9 | - | TGTGCTATAGATCGGGGCTACTGGGAGCAGTACTTC | CAIDRGYWEQYF
TRBJ1-1 | 14 | - | TRBV28 | - | TGTGCCAGCAGGCCCGGGACGGTGAACACTGAAGCTTTCTTT | CASRPGTVNTEAFF
TRBJ2-7 | 15 | TRBD1 | TRBV9 | - | TGTGCCAGCAGCCCGACCCGGGACAGGGTTAGCGAGCAGTACTTC | CASSPTRDRVSEQYF
TRBJ2-5 | 16 | TRBD2 | TRBV28 | few | TGTGCCAGCAGTTCGGGGACTAGCGGGAAGCAAGAGACCCAGTACTTC | CASSSGTSGKQETQYF
TRBJ1-2 | 13 | TRBD1 | TRBV28 | - | TGTGCCAGCAGTTTACCCACGGACAGGAAATTAGCCTTC | CASSLPTDRKLAF
TRBJ2-7 | 13 | TRBD1 | TRBV6-5 | - | TGTGCCAGCATTGGGACAGGGACCTACGAGCAGTACTTC | CASIGTGTYEQYF